The entry that follows covers one TCR beta chain sequence. This CDR3 is built from 15 residues. The germline V gene encodes CDR1 SGDLS and CDR2 YYNGEE. The V end was cut by 0 bases, the J end by 7 bases, with 13 bases between. These data originate in a study of cytomegalovirus exposure and HLA in healthy donors. The study ran its PCR with 60 Vbeta and 13 Jbeta primers. The authors' processing: Later, 65 million to 85 million unique TCR beta chains were counted in an analysis, and some 10 million of them were shared. Only in-frame clones appear in the TCRdb table, and some are missing; sequencing was by immunoSEQ multiplex PCR. For V, J and clone size, that table is used; D and trimming come from the DNA. The repertoire holds 73,000 or so clones, with about 69% as singletons.

The sample consisted of PBMCs. The receptor was derived from a woman in her 40s in good health and CMV-seropositive. The gene calls are TRBV9 and TRBJ2-2; possible D gene TRBD2, 5 bases. CDR3 DNA: TGTGCCAGCAGCGTAGTGGCCGGGGTTAACGGGGAGCTGTTTTTT. As protein: CASSVVAGVNGELFF.